The source of this TCR beta chain is a study of T cells in Graves' hyperthyroidism and ophthalmopathy. Study in general: Blood from the periphery was taken at initial diagnosis, before any treatment. Study-level results: Through a model of 13 V-J features, ophthalmopathy was separated from stable hyperthyroidism.

The V gene end was trimmed by 6 bases and the J gene end by 5 bases; junction bases not matched to a gene: 0. The germline V gene has CDR1 DFQATT and CDR2 SNEGSKA (reference sequence). This CDR3 has 13 residues. Amplified TCR beta CDR3 regions derived from RNA transcripts. A first-round RT-PCR of the TCR CDR3 used the HTBI primer set. TCRdb independently ran MiXCR on the multiplex PCR reads; one entry per CDR3 protein. The sample lists about 610,000 distinct CDR3 sequences, about 16% occurring once. Researchers barred patients who had uncontrolled infection, other autoimmune disease, pregnancy or lactation. Each 10 ml fresh peripheral blood draw supplied the PBMCs. Points on this clonotype: No antigen is known for it.

The rearrangement joins TRBV20-1 to TRBJ2-4; 14 nucleotides align to TRBD2. The sample consisted of blood. This TCR was sampled from a woman aged 40 to 50 with Graves' ophthalmopathy. The CDR3 DNA reads as TGCAGTGCGGGACTAGCGGGAGAAAACATTCAGTACTTC. The encoded protein is CSAGLAGENIQYF.